This TCR beta chain was identified in a study of cytomegalovirus exposure and HLA in healthy donors. Amplification used 60 Vbeta primers and 13 Jbeta primers. Measured with immunoSEQ multiplex PCR; TCRdb has only the in-frame clones, and not every one. The repertoire has 30,000 to 40,000 clones, over 60% of them found once; the top ten carry approximately 6.1%. V was clipped by 5 bases and J by 0 bases, with 7 bases between them. The CDR3 totals 13 residues. Note on this clone: No antigen is known for it.

The study's findings and limits: Productive status was seen about 87% or about 30% of the time for most TCR beta V segments in an earlier analysis. Per a later analysis, approximately 16,000 TCR beta sequences showed association with HLA alleles at 0.05 false discovery rate.

The origin of this receptor is a man younger than 40 in good health and CMV-seronegative. This rearrangement joins TRBV23-1 to TRBJ1-2; D not resolved. TRBV23-1 is an ORF; its function is uncertain. Sequencing was done on a sample of PBMCs. CDR3: CASSLASNYGYTF. The CDR3 nucleotides are TGCGCCAGCAGTTTGGCATCTAACTATGGCTACACCTTC.